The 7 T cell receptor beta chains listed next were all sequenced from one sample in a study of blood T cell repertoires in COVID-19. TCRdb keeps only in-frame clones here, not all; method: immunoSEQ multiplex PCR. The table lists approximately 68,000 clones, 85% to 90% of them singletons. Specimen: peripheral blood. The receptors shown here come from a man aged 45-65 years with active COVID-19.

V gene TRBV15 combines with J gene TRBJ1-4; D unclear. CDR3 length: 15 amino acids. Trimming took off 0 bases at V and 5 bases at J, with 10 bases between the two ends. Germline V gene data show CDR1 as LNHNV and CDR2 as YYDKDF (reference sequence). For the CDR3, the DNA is TGTGCCACCAGCAGAGATGGTCTACCGAATGAAAAACTGTTTTTT. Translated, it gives CATSRDGLPNEKLFF.

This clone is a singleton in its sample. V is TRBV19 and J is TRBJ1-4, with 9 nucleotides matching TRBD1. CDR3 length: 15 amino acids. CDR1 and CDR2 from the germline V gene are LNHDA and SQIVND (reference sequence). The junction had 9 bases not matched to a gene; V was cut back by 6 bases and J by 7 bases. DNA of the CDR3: TGTGCCAGTAGATTGACCGGGACAGGGAGTGAAAAACTGTTTTTT. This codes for CASRLTGTGSEKLFF.

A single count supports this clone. CDR3 in amino acids: CASSKGGRDYEQYF. CDR3 sequence (DNA): TGTGCCAGTAGTAAAGGGGGCCGGGACTACGAGCAGTACTTC. The chain recombines TRBV19 with TRBJ2-7, with 7 bases fitting TRBD1. V shed 4 bases, J shed 3 bases, and the junction held 6 bases outside the gene matches. The CDR3 contains 14 residues. Germline assignment: CDR1 LNHDA and CDR2 SQIVND (reference sequence).

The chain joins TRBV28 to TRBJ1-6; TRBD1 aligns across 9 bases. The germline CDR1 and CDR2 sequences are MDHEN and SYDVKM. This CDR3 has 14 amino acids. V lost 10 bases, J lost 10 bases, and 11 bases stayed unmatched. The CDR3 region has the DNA TGTGCCACAAAACCGGGACAGGGTGGGTCACCCCTCCACTTT. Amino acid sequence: CATKPGQGGSPLHF.

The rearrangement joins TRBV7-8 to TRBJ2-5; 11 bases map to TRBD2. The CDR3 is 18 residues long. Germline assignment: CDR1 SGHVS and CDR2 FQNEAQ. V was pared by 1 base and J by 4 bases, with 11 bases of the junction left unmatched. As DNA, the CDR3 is TGTGCCAGCAGCTTAGGGTGGCGACTAGCGGGGCTAGGAGAGACCCAGTACTTC. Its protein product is CASSLGWRLAGLGETQYF.

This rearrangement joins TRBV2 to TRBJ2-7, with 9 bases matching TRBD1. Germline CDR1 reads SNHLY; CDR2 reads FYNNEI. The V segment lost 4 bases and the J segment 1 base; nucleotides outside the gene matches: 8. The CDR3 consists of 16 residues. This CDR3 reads CASSGSGTGLSYEQYF. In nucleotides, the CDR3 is TGTGCCAGCAGTGGCTCCGGGACAGGGCTTTCCTACGAGCAGTACTTC.

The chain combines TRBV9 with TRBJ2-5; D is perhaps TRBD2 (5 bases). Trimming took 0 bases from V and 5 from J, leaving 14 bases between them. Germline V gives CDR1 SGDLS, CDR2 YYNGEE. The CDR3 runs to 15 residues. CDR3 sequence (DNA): TGTGCCAGCAGCGTAGCTGGCAACCAGCGGGAGACCCAGTACTTC. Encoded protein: CASSVAGNQRETQYF.